The 15 T cell receptor beta chains presented below share a single source sample, sequenced in a study of blood T cell repertoires in COVID-19. Clones were sequenced by immunoSEQ multiplex PCR, and TCRdb holds only the in-frame ones, with some missing. In the table there are around 190,000 clones, approximately 85% of which are singletons. The sequencing sample was made of peripheral blood. The receptor source for this set is an older woman with acute or convalescent COVID-19.

The chain employs TRBV6-6 and TRBJ1-1; 7 bases align to TRBD1. Germline CDR1 and CDR2: MNHNY and SVGAGI (reference sequence). With 5 bases clipped from V and 1 base from J, the junction kept 4 bases outside the gene matches. The CDR3 spans 14 residues. CDR3 loop: CASSNRGENTEAFF. CDR3 nucleotide sequence: TGTGCCAGCAGTAACAGGGGCGAGAACACTGAAGCTTTCTTT.

In its sample, this clone was seen once. The chain is built from TRBV6-5 and TRBJ2-1; the match to TRBD1 covers 8 bases. V lost 6 bases, J lost 4 bases, and 5 bases stayed unmatched. CDR1 MNHEY and CDR2 SVGAGI come from the germline V gene. CDR3 size: 14 residues. This chain's CDR3 is CASREGQVYNEQFF. Here the CDR3 DNA reads TGTGCCAGCAGGGAGGGACAGGTATACAATGAGCAGTTCTTC.

The V and J genes are TRBV7-6 and TRBJ1-2; D remains unclear. V was clipped by 1 base and J by 4 bases, with 16 bases between them. Per the germline V gene, CDR1 is SGHVS and CDR2 is FNYEAQ. The CDR3 runs to 16 residues. Here the CDR3 DNA reads TGTGCCAGCAGCTTAGGGGATTCCGAGGGTGTCTATGGCTACACCTTC. Translating it yields CASSLGDSEGVYGYTF.

V is TRBV2 and J is TRBJ1-1, with D possibly TRBD1 on 5 matching bases. Trimming cost V 7 bases and J 0 bases, with 30 bases left between them. The germline CDR1 and CDR2 sequences are SNHLY and FYNNEI. The CDR3 runs to 20 residues. CDR3 DNA sequence: TGTGCCAGCAAGGGGAGGGACGGACCCATGATCCTCAACTTGAACACTGAAGCTTTCTTT. Encoded protein: CASKGRDGPMILNLNTEAFF.

The CDR3 region is CASSVDSSGNTIYF. DNA of the CDR3: TGTGCCAGCAGCGTTGATAGCTCTGGAAACACCATATATTTT. The rearrangement uses TRBV3-1 (or the pseudogene TRBV3-2) and TRBJ1-3; D uncertain. Between the trimmed V and J ends, which lost 5 bases and 0 bases, there was a span of 8 bases. The CDR3 contains 14 residues. Germline V gene sequence: CDR1 LGHDT, CDR2 YNNKEL (reference sequence).

CDR3 coding DNA: TGCGCCAGCAGTGAGCGACGGAGTGAAAAACTGTTTTTT. This sequence encodes CASSERRSEKLFF. This chain uses TRBV10-2 with TRBJ1-4; D gene ambiguous. V was shortened by 2 bases and J by 7 bases, with 8 bases between the two germline ends. This CDR3 spans 13 amino acids. Germline lookup yields CDR1 WSHSY and CDR2 SAAADI.

Written as DNA, the CDR3 is TGTGCCAGCAGCTTGGCGGGGGACTTCTACGAGCAGTACTTC. Residues: CASSLAGDFYEQYF. The chain carries TRBV7-9 and TRBJ2-7; 7 bases are a match to TRBD2. CDR1 and CDR2 (germline): SEHNR, FQNEAQ (reference sequence). With V trimmed by 3 bases and J by 3 bases, 5 bases remained unmatched. This CDR3 is 14 amino acids long.

The chain is built from TRBV5-8 and TRBJ2-4; D unclear. Trimming stripped 0 bases from V and 2 bases from J, with 9 bases between. This CDR3 is 15 amino acids long. The germline V gene encodes CDR1 SGHTS and CDR2 YDEGEE. CDR3 bases: TGTGCCAGCAGCTTGGAGATAGCCTCCAAAAACATTCAGTACTTC. Residues: CASSLEIASKNIQYF.

The genes are TRBV28 and TRBJ2-1; a weak D match, TRBD1 (5 bases). Germline V lookup: CDR1 MDHEN, CDR2 SYDVKM. The V end was cut by 6 bases, the J end by 6 bases, with 18 bases between. This CDR3 is 15 amino acids long. In DNA form, the CDR3 reads TGTGCCAGCAGGAGACAGCAGATCAATCTCAATGAGCAGTTCTTC. Protein product: CASRRQQINLNEQFF.

V usage is TRBV19 and J usage is TRBJ2-3; TRBD1 matches 7 bases. CDR3 size: 14 residues. The trim removed 6 bases at V and 3 bases at J, leaving 6 bases unmatched. The V gene's germline CDR1 is LNHDA and CDR2 SQIVND (reference sequence). The DNA for the CDR3 is TGTGCCAGTAGGCAGGGGGTACATACAGATACGCAGTATTTT. It encodes CASRQGVHTDTQYF. Drawing the rest from reference TRBV19 and TRBJ2-3, the complete variable domain is DGGITQSPKYLFRKEGQNVTLSCEQNLNHDAMYWYRQDPGQGLRLIYYSQIVNDFQKGDIAEGYSVSREKKESFPLTVTSAQKNPTAFYLCASRQGVHTDTQYFGPGTRLTVL.

The chain carries TRBV2 and TRBJ1-1, with D tentatively TRBD1 (5 bases). CDR1 is SNHLY, CDR2 FYNNEI, per germline. The V end lost 5 bases, the J end lost 11 bases, and 15 bases lay between the germline ends. The CDR3 length is 12 residues. The CDR3 reads CASSIRGAWAFF. The CDR3 bases are TGTGCCAGCAGTATTAGGGGCGCTTGGGCTTTCTTT.

The chain recombines TRBV5-1 with TRBJ2-2, with 9 bases matching TRBD2. From germline, CDR1 is SGHRS and CDR2 YFSETQ. J was trimmed by 5 bases and V by 0 bases; bases with no gene match: 8. This CDR3 region has 17 residues. The CDR3 region is CASSLAEVAGVTGELFF. The CDR3 DNA reads as TGCGCCAGCAGCTTGGCCGAAGTAGCGGGAGTAACCGGGGAGCTGTTTTTT. Using reference TRBV5-1 and TRBJ2-2 for the parts outside the CDR3, the full variable domain is KAGVTQTPRYLIKTRGQQVTLSCSPISGHRSVSWYQQTPGQGLQFLFEYFSETQRNKGNFPGRFSGRQFSNSRSEMNVSTLELGDSALYLCASSLAEVAGVTGELFFGEGSRLTVL.

Concerning this clone itself: The sample contains more than one DNA sequence encoding this CDR3. The chain carries TRBV19 and TRBJ1-5, with TRBD1 identical over 11 bases. The CDR3 is 14 residues long. V was clipped by 5 bases and J by 4 bases; unmatched bases: 1. Germline lookup yields CDR1 LNHDA and CDR2 SQIVND (reference sequence). CDR3 loop: CASSGTGGNQPQHF. For the CDR3, the DNA is TGTGCCAGTAGTGGGACAGGGGGGAATCAGCCCCAGCATTTT.

This chain uses TRBV27 with TRBJ2-1, with TRBD2 matching over 9 bases. CDR1 and CDR2 (germline): MNHEY, SMNVEV (reference sequence). The CDR3 sequence is 15 residues long. Losses at the gene ends were 5 bases for V and 6 bases for J; bases not matched to a gene: 8. The CDR3 sequence is CASSTGTSHLNEQFF. Here the CDR3 DNA reads TGTGCCAGCAGTACCGGGACTAGCCACCTCAATGAGCAGTTCTTC.

The chain couples TRBV7-3 to TRBJ2-3, with TRBD2 matching 14 bases. The CDR3 extends over 14 amino acids. Losses at the gene ends were 4 bases for V and 11 bases for J; bases not matched to a gene: 5. CDR1 SGHTA and CDR2 FQGTGA come from the germline V gene. CDR3 region: CASSSGTSGSRQYF. The CDR3 DNA is TGTGCCAGCAGCTCCGGGACTAGCGGGAGTAGGCAGTATTTT.